Below, 31 T cell receptor beta chains from the same sample are listed, as sequenced in a study of T cell responses to AZD1222 COVID-19 vaccine. Sequencing was performed with immunoSEQ multiplex PCR; in TCRdb, only in-frame clones are kept and a portion is missing. The data show fewer than 180,000 clones, more than 80% seen once. The sequences come from peripheral blood, collected 28 days after the second AZD1222 dose. These receptors came from an adult who received the AZD1222 COVID-19 vaccine.

The CDR3: CASSYMEVTEAFF. DNA for the CDR3: TGTGCCAGCAGTTACATGGAGGTCACTGAAGCTTTCTTT. The chain carries TRBV7-9 and TRBJ1-1, with unresolved D. The germline CDR1 and CDR2 sequences are SEHNR and FQNEAQ (reference sequence). Trimming removed 6 bases from V and 4 bases from J, with 12 bases in between. The CDR3 covers 13 residues.

This chain links TRBV5-6 with TRBJ2-2; D might be TRBD2 (6 bases). V was pared by 4 bases and J by 7 bases, with 14 bases between. CDR3 size: 14 residues. CDR1 and CDR2 from the germline V gene are SGHDT and YYEEEE. The CDR3, as DNA: TGTGCCAGCAGCCCCTATCGGGAGCACGGGGAGCTGTTTTTT. This gives the protein CASSPYREHGELFF.

The rearrangement joins TRBV27 to TRBJ1-6; TRBD1 agrees at 11 bases. Per germline, CDR1 MNHEY and CDR2 SMNVEV (reference sequence). The length of the CDR3 is 18 residues. Trimming at V came to 6 bases and at J to 9 bases, leaving 16 bases not matched to a gene. The CDR3 region is CASSLRPSSGTGGSPLHF. The CDR3 bases are TGTGCCAGCAGCCTACGCCCCTCGTCCGGGACAGGGGGTTCACCCCTCCACTTT.

The genes are TRBV3-1 (or the pseudogene TRBV3-2) and TRBJ1-3, with D possibly being TRBD1 (5 bases). The germline V gene has CDR1 LGHDT and CDR2 YNNKEL (reference sequence). Trimming left V 4 bases short and J 1 base short, with 11 bases between. The CDR3 spans 15 residues. The chain's CDR3 is CASSPQGRSGNTIYF. The CDR3 nucleotides are TGTGCCAGCAGCCCTCAGGGAAGGTCTGGAAACACCATATATTTT.

The V call is TRBV10-3, the J call TRBJ2-1; tentatively, D is TRBD2 (5 bases). V shed 4 bases and J shed 7 bases, with 8 bases lying between them. From germline, CDR1 is ENHRY and CDR2 SYGVKD. The CDR3 is 12 amino acids. The CDR3 DNA follows: TGTGCCATCAGTGCGGAGGCGAATGAGCAGTTCTTC. This sequence encodes CAISAEANEQFF.

The gene calls are TRBV7-9 and TRBJ2-3; 9 bases are a match to TRBD2. Losses at the gene ends were 3 bases for V and 4 bases for J; bases not matched to a gene: 8. This CDR3 is built from 16 residues. Germline assignment: CDR1 SEHNR and CDR2 FQNEAQ (reference sequence). The CDR3 is CASSFEAGGRPDTQYF. Written as DNA, the CDR3 is TGTGCCAGCAGCTTTGAAGCGGGAGGACGACCAGATACGCAGTATTTT.

V gene TRBV6-6 combines with J gene TRBJ1-2, with D hard to call. Germline V gene lookup returns CDR1 MNHNY and CDR2 SVGAGI (reference sequence). The CDR3 has 14 amino acids. With 0 bases removed from V and 0 bases from J, the gap between germline ends came to 5 bases. CDR3 in DNA: TGTGCCAGCAGTTACTCAATCTCTAACTATGGCTACACCTTC. This gives the protein CASSYSISNYGYTF.

The rearrangement uses TRBV15 and TRBJ1-5; the match to TRBD1 covers 12 bases. Germline trimming cut 6 bases from V and 4 bases from J; bases unmatched to any gene: 10. CDR3 size: 17 residues. Looked up from germline, CDR1 is LNHNV and CDR2 is YYDKDF (reference sequence). The CDR3 DNA is TGTGCCACCAGAGCCTCCGGGACAGGGGGCTGGAATCAGCCCCAGCATTTT. Amino acid sequence: CATRASGTGGWNQPQHF.

V gene TRBV30 combines with J gene TRBJ1-1; 7 nucleotides match TRBD1. The CDR3 consists of 13 residues. Per the germline V gene, CDR1 is GTSNPN and CDR2 is SVGIG (reference sequence). After removal of 3 bases from V and 3 bases from J, the junction contained 4 bases not matched to a gene. Here the CDR3 reads CAWRADRDTEAFF. CDR3 DNA: TGTGCCTGGAGGGCAGACAGGGACACTGAAGCTTTCTTT.

The gene calls are TRBV6-2 or TRBV6-3 and TRBJ1-5, with D perhaps matching TRBD1 (5 bases). Germline loops: CDR1 MNHEY, CDR2 SVGEGT. The CDR3 runs 13 residues. The V and J ends lost 5 bases and 3 bases respectively, with 8 bases between them. CDR3 sequence (DNA): TGTGCCAGCAGTCCGGGGCCCAATCAGCCCCAGCATTTT. Encoded protein: CASSPGPNQPQHF.

This clone appeared a single time. The chain uses TRBV25-1 and TRBJ2-5; D call uncertain. V shed 4 bases and J shed 3 bases, with 9 bases lying between them. From germline, CDR1 is MGHDK and CDR2 SYGVNS. This CDR3 is built from 13 residues. CDR3 residues: CASSGPGKETQYF. For the CDR3, the DNA is TGTGCCAGCAGTGGACCAGGAAAAGAGACCCAGTACTTC. The whole variable domain, remainder taken from reference TRBV25-1 and TRBJ2-5, is EADIYQTPRYLVIGTGKKITLECSQTMGHDKMYWYQQDPGMELHLIHYSYGVNSTEKGDLSSESTVSRIRTEHFPLTLESARPSHTSQYLCASSGPGKETQYFGPGTRLLVL.

This rearrangement joins TRBV6-5 to TRBJ1-3; 8 positions match TRBD1. With 3 bases clipped from V and 4 bases from J, the junction kept 8 bases outside the gene matches. Germline V gives CDR1 MNHEY, CDR2 SVGAGI. The length of the CDR3 is 16 residues. The CDR3 DNA is TGTGCCAGCAGTTATTCGTCGCAGGGGGCGGGAAACACCATATATTTT. This codes for CASSYSSQGAGNTIYF.

The chain is built from TRBV18 and TRBJ1-3; D gene uncertain. V was clipped by 0 bases and J by 0 bases, with 9 bases between them. The CDR3 consists of 16 residues. CDR1 KGHSH and CDR2 LQKENI come from the germline V gene. The CDR3 DNA sequence: TGTGCCAGCTCACCACCGGGATCGTACTCTGGAAACACCATATATTTT. Translation: CASSPPGSYSGNTIYF.

V usage is TRBV2 and J usage is TRBJ2-1; D call uncertain. Germline V CDR1 and CDR2: SNHLY, FYNNEI. There are 13 residues in the CDR3. Deletions cut 7 bases from V and 4 bases from J, with 11 bases between. CDR3 sequence reads: CASKTHLYNEQFF. DNA for the CDR3: TGTGCCAGCAAGACCCACTTGTACAATGAGCAGTTCTTC.

This clone showed up just once. This chain uses TRBV7-9 with TRBJ1-5, with TRBD1 identical over 9 bases. Germline-derived CDR1 and CDR2 are SEHNR and FQNEAQ (reference sequence). Trimming at V came to 1 base and at J to 7 bases, leaving 2 bases not matched to a gene. The CDR3 is 14 residues long. The chain's CDR3 is CASSLGTGDQPQHF. The CDR3 DNA reads as TGTGCCAGCAGCTTAGGGACAGGGGACCAGCCCCAGCATTTT. The whole variable domain, remainder taken from reference TRBV7-9 and TRBJ1-5, is DTGVSQNPRHKITKRGQNVTFRCDPISEHNRLYWYRQTLGQGPEFLTYFQNEAQLEKSRLLSDRFSAERPKGSFSTLEIQRTEQGDSAMYLCASSLGTGDQPQHFGDGTRLSIL.

V is TRBV6-4 and J is TRBJ2-2; possible D gene TRBD1, 5 bases. The V gene's germline CDR1 is MRHNA and CDR2 SNTAGT. The CDR3 is 17 amino acids. Between the trimmed V and J ends, which lost 0 bases and 2 bases, there was a span of 13 bases. CDR3 sequence reads: CASSDSYPTGNTGELFF. CDR3 DNA: TGTGCCAGCAGTGACTCGTACCCAACAGGCAACACCGGGGAGCTGTTTTTT.

V usage is TRBV6-6 and J usage is TRBJ1-1; no definite D call. The germline CDR1 and CDR2 sequences are MNHNY and SVGAGI (reference sequence). The CDR3 covers 14 residues. Trimming pared 1 base from V and 1 base from J, leaving 7 bases between. The CDR3 is CASSYYKRNTEAFF. In DNA form, the CDR3 reads TGTGCCAGCAGTTACTATAAGAGGAACACTGAAGCTTTCTTT.

The V and J genes are TRBV15 and TRBJ1-5; no firm D call. V was clipped by 6 bases and J by 1 base, with 16 bases between them. CDR1 is LNHNV and CDR2 is YYDKDF in the germline V gene (reference sequence). This CDR3 contains 16 residues. In DNA form, the CDR3 reads TGTGCCACCAGTTTTCAGGCAGGAGTAAGCAATCAGCCCCAGCATTTT. It specifies CATSFQAGVSNQPQHF.

The table lists this clone with a count of one. V and J are TRBV7-9 and TRBJ2-7, with D perhaps assigned TRBD1 or TRBD2 (5 bases each). The CDR3 is made up of 13 amino acids. Germline V gene data show CDR1 as SEHNR and CDR2 as FQNEAQ (reference sequence). The V gene lost 3 bases and the J gene lost 8 bases, with 14 bases spanning the gap. The CDR3 protein is CASSFFGDPKQYF. The CDR3 DNA reads TGTGCCAGCAGCTTCTTTGGGGACCCTAAGCAGTACTTC.

The rearrangement uses TRBV5-1 and TRBJ1-4; tentative D call: TRBD1 (5 bases). This CDR3 comprises 14 residues. V lost 4 bases and J lost 6, with 13 bases in between. The germline gives CDR1 SGHRS, CDR2 YFSETQ. The CDR3 region is CASSQGTVYEKLFF. The CDR3 bases are TGCGCCAGCAGCCAAGGGACTGTCTATGAAAAACTGTTTTTT.

The chain joins TRBV7-9 to TRBJ1-5; 7 bases are a match to TRBD1. The ends lost 1 base at V and 5 bases at J; junction bases unmatched: 11. CDR1 SEHNR and CDR2 FQNEAQ come from the germline V gene (reference sequence). This CDR3 region has 17 residues. The CDR3 region is CASSLGGTAPRDQPQHF. The CDR3 region has the DNA TGTGCCAGCAGCTTAGGCGGGACAGCTCCCCGGGATCAGCCCCAGCATTTT.

V usage is TRBV18 and J usage is TRBJ2-2, with D possibly matching TRBD2 (5 bases). Germline V gene sequence: CDR1 KGHSH, CDR2 LQKENI. V was cut by 4 bases and J by 0 bases, with 12 bases left in between. This CDR3 has 16 amino acids. This chain's CDR3 is CASSLDLMTNTGELFF. CDR3 DNA sequence: TGTGCCAGCTCACTGGACTTGATGACGAACACCGGGGAGCTGTTTTTT. The complete variable domain, with remaining parts taken from reference TRBV18 and TRBJ2-2, reads NAGVMQNPRHLVRRRGQEARLRCSPMKGHSHVYWYRQLPEEGLKFMVYLQKENIIDESGMPKERFSAEFPKEGPSILRIQQVVRGDSAAYFCASSLDLMTNTGELFFGEGSRLTVL.

The V and J genes are TRBV18 and TRBJ1-3; D unresolved. The V gene lost 0 bases and the J gene lost 3 bases, with 6 bases spanning the gap. This CDR3 is 14 amino acids long. Germline CDR1 and CDR2: KGHSH and LQKENI. The CDR3 region is CASSPPAVGNTIYF. The CDR3 DNA sequence: TGTGCCAGCTCACCACCGGCAGTTGGAAACACCATATATTTT.

The chain has TRBV12-2 and TRBJ1-1. TRBV12-2 is marked as a pseudogene. The CDR3 extends over 18 amino acids. CDR3 residues: CASRLGWLRVAMNTEAFF. The DNA for the CDR3 is TGTGCAAGTCGCTTAGGATGGTTACGGGTCGCCATGAACACTGAAGCTTTCTTT.

The chain recombines TRBV29-1 with TRBJ2-7; 12 bases match TRBD1. Germline V gene lookup returns CDR1 SQVTM and CDR2 ANQGSEA. Unmatched junction bases numbered 6, after V lost 4 bases and J lost 2 bases. The CDR3 extends over 15 amino acids. This chain's CDR3 is CSVVRDRGPPYEQYF. The CDR3 nucleotides are TGCAGCGTTGTAAGGGACAGGGGGCCCCCCTACGAGCAGTACTTC.

J is TRBJ2-7 and V is TRBV13; no firm D call. Per the germline V gene, CDR1 is PRHDT and CDR2 is FYEKMQ (reference sequence). This CDR3 has 14 residues. V gave up 5 bases and J gave up 0 bases, with 11 bases separating them. The CDR3 sequence is CASSHDGSSYEQYF. CDR3 nucleotide sequence: TGTGCCAGCAGCCACGACGGTAGCTCCTACGAGCAGTACTTC.

The chain employs TRBV2 and TRBJ1-2; a possible D gene is TRBD1 (5 bases). V lost 6 bases and J 6 bases, leaving 8 bases between the germline ends. This CDR3 is built from 11 residues. Germline loops: CDR1 SNHLY, CDR2 FYNNEI. CDR3 protein: CASRAGHGYTF. The CDR3 DNA follows: TGTGCCAGCAGGGCAGGGCATGGCTACACCTTC.

The J gene is TRBJ1-4, the V gene TRBV10-3; D not certain. There are 13 residues in the CDR3. CDR1 and CDR2 from the germline V gene are ENHRY and SYGVKD. V lost 11 bases, J lost 0 bases, and 10 bases lay in between. CDR3 coding DNA: TGTGCCGTCCAATTCGCAACTAATGAAAAACTGTTTTTT. It translates to CAVQFATNEKLFF.

This clone was detected once. The chain couples TRBV19 to TRBJ1-6; D not resolved. The CDR3 spans 13 residues. Per germline, CDR1 LNHDA and CDR2 SQIVND (reference sequence). Deletions cut 10 bases from V and 10 bases from J, with 17 bases between. In nucleotides, the CDR3 is TGTGCCACGGAGAAGGACCGGTCATCACCCCTCCACTTT. Translated, it gives CATEKDRSSPLHF.

The chain carries TRBV9 and TRBJ1-2, with D hard to call. V lost 4 bases and J lost 2, with 18 bases in between. Per the germline V gene, CDR1 is SGDLS and CDR2 is YYNGEE. The CDR3 covers 16 residues. The chain's CDR3 is CASSTRVGAHNYGYTF. CDR3 in DNA: TGTGCCAGCAGCACCCGGGTGGGAGCACACAACTATGGCTACACCTTC. The whole variable domain, remainder taken from reference TRBV9 and TRBJ1-2, is DSGVTQTPKHLITATGQRVTLRCSPRSGDLSVYWYQQSLDQGLQFLIQYYNGEERAKGNILERFSAQQFPDLHSELNLSSLELGDSALYFCASSTRVGAHNYGYTFGSGTRLTVV.

The chain joins TRBV10-2 to TRBJ2-6, with TRBD2 identical over 10 bases. This CDR3 is 18 amino acids long. Germline V gene sequence: CDR1 WSHSY, CDR2 SAAADI. V trimming: 7 bases; J trimming: 1 base; junction bases outside the gene matches: 10. DNA for the CDR3: TGCGCCAGCACCCTAGGAGGACTAGCGGCGTCTGGGGCCAACGTCCTGACTTTC. Protein: CASTLGGLAASGANVLTF.